This T cell receptor (beta chain) was recorded in a study of blood T cell repertoires in COVID-19. The table came from immunoSEQ multiplex PCR; TCRdb's copy has only in-frame clones and leaves some out. The sample holds about 23,000 clones, more than 80% seen once. Germline trimming cut 0 bases from V and 1 base from J; bases unmatched to any gene: 5. This CDR3 is 18 amino acids long. Germline V lookup: CDR1 SGHTA, CDR2 FQGNSA. This sequence originates from a human donor in a cohort sampled during active COVID-19. The chain has TRBV7-2 and TRBJ2-7, with TRBD2 identical over 14 bases. The sequenced material came from peripheral blood. The CDR3 bases are TGTGCCAGCAGCTTAGCGCGACTAGCGGGGGGGCTGTCCTACGAGCAGTACTTC. Its translation is CASSLARLAGGLSYEQYF.